This T cell receptor beta chain comes out of a study of CD8 T cells in ankylosing spondylitis. The junction had 14 bases not matched to a gene; V was cut back by 8 bases and J by 6 bases. From germline, CDR1 is SNHLY and CDR2 FYNNEI. The CDR3 is 16 residues long. For TCR beta, libraries came from quantitative 5'-RACE with molecular barcodes. TCRdb reprocessed the 5' RACE reads via MiXCR and lists one record per CDR3 protein. Seen here are about 210,000 distinct CDR3 sequences, approximately 7.6% observed once, and the top ten hold around 4.9%. V usage is TRBV2 and J usage is TRBJ2-7; 12 bases match TRBD2. This clonotype originated in a female donor with ankylosing spondylitis or in good health (not recorded which). Sequencing used blood, either unsorted or a sorted T cell fraction (not recorded which). CDR3 sequence (DNA): TGTGCCAGCGGGTACAAGACTAGCGGGGGTTTAGGCGAGCAGTACTTC. Amino acids: CASGYKTSGGLGEQYF.